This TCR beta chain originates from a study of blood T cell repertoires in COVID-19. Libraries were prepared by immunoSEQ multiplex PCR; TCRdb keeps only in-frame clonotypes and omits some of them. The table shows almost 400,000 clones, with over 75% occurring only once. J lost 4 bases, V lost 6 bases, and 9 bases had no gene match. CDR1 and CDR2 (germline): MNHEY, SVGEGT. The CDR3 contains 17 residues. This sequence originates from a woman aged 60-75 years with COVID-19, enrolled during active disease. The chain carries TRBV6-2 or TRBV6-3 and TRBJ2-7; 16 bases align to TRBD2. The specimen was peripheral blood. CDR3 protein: CASSPGLAGGRRYEQYF. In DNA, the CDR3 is TGTGCCAGCAGCCCGGGACTAGCGGGGGGGCGGCGTTACGAGCAGTACTTC.